A single TCR beta chain is shown here with its context. Original data processing: Researchers report that nucleated cell counts were estimated from reference gene primer amplification. Sequencing was performed with immunoSEQ multiplex PCR; in TCRdb, only in-frame clones are kept and a portion is missing. That table supplies the V and J calls and clone size; D and trimming were determined from the DNA. This table holds 140,000 to 150,000 clones, 84% found once. The CDR3 extends over 16 amino acids. The germline V gene has CDR1 SNHLY and CDR2 FYNNEI. V was clipped by 2 bases and J by 2 bases, with 13 bases between them. This sample was included in a study of blood T cell repertoires in COVID-19. Study details: From T cells, B-cell-depleted T cells, or PBMCs came the material, which was cDNA or gDNA.

This TCR came from a human donor in a cohort sampled during active COVID-19. The sequenced sample consisted of peripheral blood. V is TRBV2 and J is TRBJ1-5, with D possibly being TRBD1 (6 bases). CDR3 region: CASSERGTRRNQPQHF. CDR3 nucleotides: TGTGCCAGCAGTGAAAGGGGGACGAGGCGCAATCAGCCCCAGCATTTT.